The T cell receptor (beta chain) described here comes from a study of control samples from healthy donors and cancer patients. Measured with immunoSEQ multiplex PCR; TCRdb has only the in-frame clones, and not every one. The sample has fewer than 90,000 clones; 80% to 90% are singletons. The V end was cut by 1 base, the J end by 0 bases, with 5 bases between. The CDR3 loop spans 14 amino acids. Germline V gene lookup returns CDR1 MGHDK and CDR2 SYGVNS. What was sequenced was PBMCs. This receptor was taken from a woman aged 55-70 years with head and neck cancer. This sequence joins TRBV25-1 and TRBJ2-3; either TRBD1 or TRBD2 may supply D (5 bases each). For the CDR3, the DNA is TGTGCCAGCAGTGAATGGGACAGCACAGATACGCAGTATTTT. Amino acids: CASSEWDSTDTQYF.